The sequence of this T cell receptor (beta chain) was determined in a study of blood T cell repertoires in COVID-19. Study as a whole: Researchers got acute and convalescent COVID-19 samples from the United States, Italy and Spain.

Sequencing was performed with immunoSEQ multiplex PCR; in TCRdb, only in-frame clones are kept and a portion is missing. The sample consists of a few hundred thousand clones, 85% to 90% of them appearing once. This CDR3 is 13 amino acids long. The V end was cut by 2 bases, the J end by 2 bases, with 6 bases between. Germline V gene lookup returns CDR1 ENHRY and CDR2 SYGVKD. Seattle-derived patients entered the study during active infection and were followed longitudinally. The source material was peripheral blood. The TCR sequence derives from an older woman with COVID-19, enrolled during active disease. The chain carries TRBV10-3 and TRBJ1-2; D perhaps matches TRBD1 (6 bases). CDR3 sequence: CAISEQGNYGYTF. The CDR3 DNA reads as TGTGCCATCAGTGAGCAGGGGAACTATGGCTACACCTTC.